Included here is one T cell receptor (beta chain) sequence, with context. The sample belongs to a study of shared clonotypes between healthy human individuals. As for the study in general: Three plates each covered CD4 naive and memory; CD8 naive two, CD8 memory one.

Assay used: immunoSEQ multiplex PCR; TCRdb lists only in-frame clones, some missing. The repertoire consists of around 940,000 clones, with over 75% occurring once and the leading ten covering roughly 1.5%. This receptor was identified in a young man in good health. Material for sequencing was memory CD4+ T cells sorted from blood. The subset: CD45RA-negative fraction.

The CDR3 loop reads CASGTRDSYEQYF. CDR3 DNA sequence: TGTGCCAGCGGGACCAGGGACTCCTACGAGCAGTACTTC. The chain carries TRBV5-4 and TRBJ2-7; D possibly uses TRBD1 or TRBD2 (5 bases each). CDR3 size: 13 residues. Germline CDR1 reads SGHNT; CDR2 reads YYREEE (reference sequence). Trimming removed 7 bases from V and 0 bases from J, with 11 bases in between.